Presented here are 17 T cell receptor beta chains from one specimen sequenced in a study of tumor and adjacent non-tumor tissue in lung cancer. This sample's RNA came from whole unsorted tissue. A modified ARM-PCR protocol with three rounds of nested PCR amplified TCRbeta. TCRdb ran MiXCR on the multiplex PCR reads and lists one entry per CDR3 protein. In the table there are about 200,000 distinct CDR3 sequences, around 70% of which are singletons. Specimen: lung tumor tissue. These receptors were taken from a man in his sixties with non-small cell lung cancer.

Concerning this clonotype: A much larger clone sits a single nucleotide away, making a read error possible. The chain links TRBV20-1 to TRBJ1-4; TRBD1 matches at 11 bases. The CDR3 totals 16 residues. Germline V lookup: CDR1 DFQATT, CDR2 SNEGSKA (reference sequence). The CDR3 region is CSARGPRDRGNDKLFF. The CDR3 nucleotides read TGCAGTGCTAGAGGACCCCGGGACAGGGGGAATGACAAACTGTTTTTT.

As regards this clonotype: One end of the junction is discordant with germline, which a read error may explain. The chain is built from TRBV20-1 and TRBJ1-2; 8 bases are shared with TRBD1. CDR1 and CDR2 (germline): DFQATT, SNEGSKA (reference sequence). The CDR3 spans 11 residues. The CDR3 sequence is CSARNVGRGHF. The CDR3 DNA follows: TGCAGTGCTAGAAATGTGGGCAGGGGGCACTTC.

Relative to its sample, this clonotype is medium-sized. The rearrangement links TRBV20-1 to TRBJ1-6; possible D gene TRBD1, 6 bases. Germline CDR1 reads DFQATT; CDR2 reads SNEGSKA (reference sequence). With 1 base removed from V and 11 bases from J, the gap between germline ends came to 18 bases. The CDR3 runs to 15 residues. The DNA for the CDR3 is TGCAGTGCTAGAGCCAAGGGGGTAAAAGTGACACCCCTCCACTTT. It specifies CSARAKGVKVTPLHF.

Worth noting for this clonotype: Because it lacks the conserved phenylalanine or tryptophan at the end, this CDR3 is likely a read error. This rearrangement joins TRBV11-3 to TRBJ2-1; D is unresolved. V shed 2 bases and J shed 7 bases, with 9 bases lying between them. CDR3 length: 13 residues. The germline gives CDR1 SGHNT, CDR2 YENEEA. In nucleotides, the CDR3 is TGTGCCAGCAGCTTACTAAGAGTAAATGAGCAGTTCTTA. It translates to CASSLLRVNEQFL.

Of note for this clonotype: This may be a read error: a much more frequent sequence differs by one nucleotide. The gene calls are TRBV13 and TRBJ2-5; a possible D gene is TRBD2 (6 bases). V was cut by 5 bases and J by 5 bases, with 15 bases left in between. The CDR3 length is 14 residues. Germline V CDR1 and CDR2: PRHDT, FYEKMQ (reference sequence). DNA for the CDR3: TGTGCCAGCAGCACCAGTTCGGGGGTGGAGACCCAGTACTTC. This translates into CASSTSSGVETQYF.

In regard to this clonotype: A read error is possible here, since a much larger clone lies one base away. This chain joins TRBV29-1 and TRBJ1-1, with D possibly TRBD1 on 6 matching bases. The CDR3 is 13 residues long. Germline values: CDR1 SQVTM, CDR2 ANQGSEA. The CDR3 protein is CSARWGRDTEASF. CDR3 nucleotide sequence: TGCAGCGCCCGCTGGGGTAGGGACACTGAAGCTTCCTTT.

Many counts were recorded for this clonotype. The CDR3 bases are TGCAGTGCTAGCAGAAACCCAGACGTGTTCTTC. This encodes CSASRNPDVFF. The chain has TRBV20-1 and TRBJ2-1; the D is unclear. Germline V gene sequence: CDR1 DFQATT, CDR2 SNEGSKA (reference sequence). Trimming cost V 3 bases and J 15 bases, with 15 bases left between them. This CDR3 comprises 11 residues.

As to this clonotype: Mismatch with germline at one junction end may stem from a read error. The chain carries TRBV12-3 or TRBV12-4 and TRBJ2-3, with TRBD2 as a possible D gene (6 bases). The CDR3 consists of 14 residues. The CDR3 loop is CVSAAPGGTDTQYF. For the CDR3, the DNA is TGTGTCAGCGCCGCGCCGGGGGGCACAGATACGCAGTATTTT.

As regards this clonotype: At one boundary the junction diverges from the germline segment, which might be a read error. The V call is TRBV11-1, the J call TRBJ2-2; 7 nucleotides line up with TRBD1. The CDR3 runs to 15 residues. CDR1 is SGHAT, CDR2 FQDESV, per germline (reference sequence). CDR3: CASSLKRQGTGNLLF. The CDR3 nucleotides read TGTGCCAGCAGCTTAAAACGACAGGGCACCGGGAACCTGCTTTTT.

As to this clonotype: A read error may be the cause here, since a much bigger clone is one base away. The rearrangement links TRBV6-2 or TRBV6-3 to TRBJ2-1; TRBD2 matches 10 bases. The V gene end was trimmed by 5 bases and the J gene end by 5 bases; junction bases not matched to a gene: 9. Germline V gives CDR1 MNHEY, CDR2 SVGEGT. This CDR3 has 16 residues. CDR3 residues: CASSLSSGRADNEQFF. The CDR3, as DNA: TGTGCCAGCAGTCTCTCGAGCGGGAGGGCCGACAATGAGCAGTTCTTC.

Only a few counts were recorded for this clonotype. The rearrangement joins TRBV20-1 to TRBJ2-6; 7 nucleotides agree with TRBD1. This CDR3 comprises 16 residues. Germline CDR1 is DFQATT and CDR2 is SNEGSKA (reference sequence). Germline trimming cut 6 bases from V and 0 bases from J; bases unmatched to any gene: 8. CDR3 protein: CSAIPGQSSGANVLTF. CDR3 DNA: TGCAGTGCCATTCCGGGACAGAGCTCTGGGGCCAACGTCCTGACTTTC.

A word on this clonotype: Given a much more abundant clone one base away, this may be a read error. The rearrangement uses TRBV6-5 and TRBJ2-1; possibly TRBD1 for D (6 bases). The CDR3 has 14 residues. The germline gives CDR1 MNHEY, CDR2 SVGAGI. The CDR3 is CVSRGSISYNEQFF. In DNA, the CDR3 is TGTGTCAGCAGGGGTTCGATTTCCTACAATGAGCAGTTCTTC.

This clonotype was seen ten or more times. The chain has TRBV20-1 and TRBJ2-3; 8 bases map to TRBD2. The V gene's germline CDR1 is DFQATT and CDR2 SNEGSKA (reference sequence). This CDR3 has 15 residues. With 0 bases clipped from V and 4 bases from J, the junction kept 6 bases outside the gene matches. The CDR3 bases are TGCAGTGCTAGAGATCCCAGCGGGAGACCAGATACGCAGTATTTT. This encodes CSARDPSGRPDTQYF.

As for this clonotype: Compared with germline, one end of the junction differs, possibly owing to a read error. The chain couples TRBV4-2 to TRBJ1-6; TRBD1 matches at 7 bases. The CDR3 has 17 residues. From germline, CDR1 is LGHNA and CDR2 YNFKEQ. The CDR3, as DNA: TGTGCCAGCAGCCAAGAGGGACAGAGCTCCTATAATTCACTCCTCCACTTT. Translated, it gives CASSQEGQSSYNSLLHF.

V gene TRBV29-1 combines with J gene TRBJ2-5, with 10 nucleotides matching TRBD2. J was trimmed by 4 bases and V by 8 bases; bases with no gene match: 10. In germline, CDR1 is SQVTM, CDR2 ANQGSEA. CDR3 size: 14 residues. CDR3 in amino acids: CSIGRSGGGETQYF. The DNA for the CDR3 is TGCAGCATTGGGAGGAGCGGGGGGGGAGAGACCCAGTACTTC.

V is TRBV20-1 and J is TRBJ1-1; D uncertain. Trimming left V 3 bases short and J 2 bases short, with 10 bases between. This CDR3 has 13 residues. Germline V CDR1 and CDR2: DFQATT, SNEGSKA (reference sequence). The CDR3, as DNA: TGCAGTGCTAGGAGTCGGGTAAACACTGAAGCTTTCTTT. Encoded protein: CSARSRVNTEAFF.

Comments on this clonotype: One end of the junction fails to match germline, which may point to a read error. CDR3 residues: CASSFSGGQSQHF. The DNA of the CDR3 is TGTGCCAGTAGTTTTTCGGGGGGTCAGTCCCAGCATTTC. V is TRBV12-3 or TRBV12-4 and J is TRBJ1-5; TRBD1 is a possible D gene (5 bases). The CDR3 contains 13 residues.